Below, 27 T cell receptor beta chains from the same sample are listed, as sequenced in a study of OX40 agonist ivuxolimab in advanced cancers. Data came from immunoSEQ multiplex PCR; TCRdb stores just in-frame clones and leaves some out. The table lists over 95,000 clones, roughly 95% of them singletons. This sample comprised CD4+ or CD8+ T cells sorted from blood, obtained in a trial of the OX40 agonist ivuxolimab. The receptor set was obtained from an adult with an advanced solid tumor such as melanoma, head and neck, liver or kidney cancer.

This chain uses TRBV27 with TRBJ1-4; TRBD1 aligns across 7 bases. There are 14 residues in the CDR3. V shed 5 bases and J 7 bases; nucleotides not matched to a gene: 7. The germline CDR1 and CDR2 sequences are MNHEY and SMNVEV (reference sequence). Written as DNA, the CDR3 is TGTGCCAGCAGTAGGGGACAGTCAGGTGAAAAACTGTTTTTT. It codes for CASSRGQSGEKLFF.

The rearrangement uses TRBV19 and TRBJ2-6; D unclear. CDR1 LNHDA and CDR2 SQIVND come from the germline V gene (reference sequence). The germline V and J ends were trimmed by 5 bases and 1 base, with 3 bases remaining between them. This CDR3 comprises 13 residues. DNA of the CDR3: TGTGCCAGTAGTTCTTCTGGGGCCAACGTCCTGACTTTC. This encodes CASSSSGANVLTF.

The rearrangement uses TRBV9 and TRBJ1-3; D is unclear. This CDR3 contains 15 residues. Trimming cost V 0 bases and J 4 bases, with 11 bases left between them. Germline values: CDR1 SGDLS, CDR2 YYNGEE. The CDR3 here is CASSVEYSTGNTIYF. The CDR3 DNA sequence: TGTGCCAGCAGCGTAGAGTACAGCACGGGAAACACCATATATTTT.

The chain couples TRBV4-1 to TRBJ1-3; perhaps TRBD1 as D (5 bases). The CDR3 is made up of 17 amino acids. CDR1 is MGHRA and CDR2 is YSYEKL in the germline V gene. The V end was cut by 1 base, the J end by 0 bases, with 13 bases between. This chain's CDR3 is CASSQVEGPSSGNTIYF. As DNA, the CDR3 is TGCGCCAGCAGCCAAGTTGAGGGGCCTAGCTCTGGAAACACCATATATTTT.

CDR3 loop: CASSSTSDGRGGQPQHF. The CDR3 nucleotides read TGTGCCAGCAGCTCAACCTCGGATGGCAGGGGAGGTCAGCCCCAGCATTTT. The gene calls are TRBV7-9 and TRBJ1-5, with D possibly being TRBD1 (6 bases). This CDR3 contains 17 residues. Germline CDR1 reads SEHNR; CDR2 reads FQNEAQ (reference sequence). Trimming stripped 4 bases from V and 6 bases from J, with 22 bases between.

Concerning this clone: This sample also contains other DNA sequences that code for the same CDR3. The chain recombines TRBV29-1 with TRBJ2-3; D uncertain. The germline V gene encodes CDR1 SQVTM and CDR2 ANQGSEA. CDR3 length equals 12 residues. V lost 4 bases to trimming and J lost 2 bases, with 7 bases between them. CDR3 sequence (DNA): TGCAGCGTTGCTCGAGACACAGATACGCAGTATTTT. It encodes CSVARDTDTQYF.

This chain uses TRBV21-1 with TRBJ1-4. TRBV21-1 is given as a pseudogene. CDR3 length: 16 amino acids. For the CDR3, the DNA is TGTGCCAGCACCCTGGGGCAAGGGGGGTATAATGAAAAACTGTTTTTT. Translating gives CASTLGQGGYNEKLFF.

V gene TRBV21-1 combines with J gene TRBJ1-3. TRBV21-1 is given as a pseudogene. This CDR3 region has 16 residues. The CDR3 region is CASSNRRGAAGNTIYF. As DNA, the CDR3 is TGTGCCAGCAGCAACCGCCGGGGGGCAGCTGGAAACACCATATATTTT.

The V gene is TRBV5-5, the J gene TRBJ1-2; D unclear. CDR1 and CDR2 (germline): SGHKS, YYEKEE (reference sequence). V lost 6 bases and J 4 bases, leaving 7 bases between the germline ends. The CDR3 loop spans 11 amino acids. The CDR3 nucleotides read TGTGCCAGCACCTCGGTCTATGGCTACACCTTC. Translated: CASTSVYGYTF.

This sequence joins TRBV7-2 and TRBJ2-5; D possibly uses TRBD1 or TRBD2 (5 bases each). CDR3 size: 16 residues. CDR1 is SGHTA and CDR2 is FQGNSA in the germline V gene. Trimming took 3 bases from V and 3 from J, leaving 17 bases between them. The CDR3, as DNA: TGTGCCAGCAGCTTCGAACTCGGGGACCCAGAAGAGACCCAGTACTTC. Encoded protein: CASSFELGDPEETQYF.

V is TRBV19 and J is TRBJ2-7, with 8 bases identical to TRBD1. J gave up 2 bases and V 9 bases, and 6 bases lay outside the gene matches. CDR1 LNHDA and CDR2 SQIVND come from the germline V gene (reference sequence). The CDR3 sequence is 13 residues long. The CDR3: CARKSDRAYEQYF. The CDR3 bases are TGTGCCAGGAAATCGGACAGGGCCTACGAGCAGTACTTC.

J is TRBJ2-7 and V is TRBV4-2; maybe TRBD2 (6 bases). V lost 0 bases, J lost 4 bases, and 13 bases lay in between. Germline V gene sequence: CDR1 LGHNA, CDR2 YNFKEQ. This CDR3 has 15 residues. The CDR3 DNA sequence: TGTGCCAGCAGCCAAGATCCGGGAAGCGGGTACGAGCAGTACTTC. This translates into CASSQDPGSGYEQYF.

This chain joins TRBV7-9 and TRBJ2-7, with D possibly matching TRBD1 (8 bases). CDR3 size: 16 residues. V lost 5 bases, J lost 3 bases, and 20 bases lay in between. Looked up from germline, CDR1 is SEHNR and CDR2 is FQNEAQ (reference sequence). CDR3 protein: CASSASRGGQDYEQYF. CDR3 bases: TGTGCCAGCAGCGCCTCGAGGGGGGGACAGGACTACGAGCAGTACTTC.

The rearrangement uses TRBV28 and TRBJ2-1, with D unclear. The germline V gene encodes CDR1 MDHEN and CDR2 SYDVKM. V was clipped by 8 bases and J by 7 bases, with 6 bases between them. The CDR3 spans 10 residues. CDR3 DNA: TGTGCCAGCGGGCAGAATGAGCAGTTCTTC. Translating gives CASGQNEQFF.

This clone was picked up one time. The chain combines TRBV2 with TRBJ2-7; 7 positions match TRBD1. From germline, CDR1 is SNHLY and CDR2 FYNNEI. The CDR3 spans 14 residues. The V and J ends lost 3 bases and 0 bases, in that order; junction bases with no gene match: 2. This CDR3 reads CASSEAGGSYEQYF. CDR3 in DNA: TGTGCCAGCAGTGAGGCAGGGGGCTCCTACGAGCAGTACTTC. Complete variable domain (other parts from reference TRBV2 and TRBJ2-7): EPEVTQTPSHQVTQMGQEVILRCVPISNHLYFYWYRQILGQKVEFLVSFYNNEISEKSEIFDDQFSVERPDGSNFTLKIRSTKLEDSAMYFCASSEAGGSYEQYFGPGTRLTVT.

The genes are TRBV19 and TRBJ2-7, with TRBD2 as a possible D gene (6 bases). Per the germline V gene, CDR1 is LNHDA and CDR2 is SQIVND (reference sequence). The length of the CDR3 is 14 residues. V was pared by 5 bases and J by 2 bases, with 13 bases between. CDR3 in DNA: TGTGCCAGTAGTCCGGGACTCGGGCCCTACGAGCAGTACTTC. Translated: CASSPGLGPYEQYF. The whole variable domain, remainder taken from reference TRBV19 and TRBJ2-7, is DGGITQSPKYLFRKEGQNVTLSCEQNLNHDAMYWYRQDPGQGLRLIYYSQIVNDFQKGDIAEGYSVSREKKESFPLTVTSAQKNPTAFYLCASSPGLGPYEQYFGPGTRLTVT.

This chain links TRBV2 with TRBJ2-2, with D uncertain. Germline lookup yields CDR1 SNHLY and CDR2 FYNNEI. With 4 bases removed from V and 0 bases from J, the gap between germline ends came to 9 bases. The CDR3 spans 15 residues. The DNA for the CDR3 is TGTGCCAGCAGTGTCGGCAGGACGAACACCGGGGAGCTGTTTTTT. Amino acid sequence: CASSVGRTNTGELFF.

The chain carries TRBV4-1 and TRBJ2-5; D is undetermined. The CDR3 has 13 residues. The V gene lost 1 base and the J gene lost 1 base, with 4 bases spanning the gap. Per the germline V gene, CDR1 is MGHRA and CDR2 is YSYEKL. This CDR3 reads CASSQVSQETQYF. CDR3 nucleotides: TGCGCCAGCAGCCAAGTTTCCCAAGAGACCCAGTACTTC.

The chain employs TRBV28 and TRBJ2-1, with TRBD1 identical over 9 bases. V was clipped by 10 bases and J by 10 bases; unmatched bases: 14. This CDR3 region has 14 residues. Germline CDR1 reads MDHEN; CDR2 reads SYDVKM. CDR3 protein: CATGFRDRAREQFF. In DNA, the CDR3 is TGTGCCACCGGCTTCCGGGACAGGGCAAGGGAGCAGTTCTTC.

The chain combines TRBV28 with TRBJ2-1, with D perhaps given as TRBD1 or TRBD2 (7 bases each). V shed 4 bases and J shed 5 bases, with 15 bases lying between them. CDR1 and CDR2 (germline): MDHEN, SYDVKM. CDR3 length equals 15 residues. The CDR3 region is CASSSLRGGNNEQFF. CDR3 DNA: TGTGCCAGCAGTTCGCTCAGGGGGGGAAACAATGAGCAGTTCTTC. Complete variable domain (other parts from reference TRBV28 and TRBJ2-1): DVKVTQSSRYLVKRTGEKVFLECVQDMDHENMFWYRQDPGLGLRLIYFSYDVKMKEKGDIPEGYSVSREKKERFSLILESASTNQTSMYLCASSSLRGGNNEQFFGPGTRLTVL.

The CDR3 DNA reads as TGTGCCAGCAGCTTAGTTCCCGGGCATGATGAGCAGTTCTTC. It codes for CASSLVPGHDEQFF. V usage is TRBV7-2 and J usage is TRBJ2-1; D not resolved. CDR3 length: 14 amino acids. V lost 1 base, J lost 8 bases, and 12 bases lay in between. Germline CDR1 SGHTA, CDR2 FQGNSA.

The chain joins TRBV6-5 to TRBJ1-1; D is ambiguous. Germline values: CDR1 MNHEY, CDR2 SVGAGI. The CDR3 loop spans 13 amino acids. The V end was cut by 4 bases, the J end by 1 base, with 7 bases between. The CDR3 sequence is CASSFGRNTEAFF. The CDR3 DNA reads TGTGCCAGCAGTTTCGGGAGGAACACTGAAGCTTTCTTT.

The chain joins TRBV7-9 to TRBJ1-2; 8 bases agree with TRBD1. CDR3 size: 15 residues. In germline, CDR1 is SEHNR, CDR2 FQNEAQ (reference sequence). Trimming took 1 base from V and 7 from J; bases not matched to a gene: 8. The DNA of the CDR3 is TGTGCCAGCAGCTTAGTGGGACAGGAAAAGACTGGCTACACCTTC. Translated: CASSLVGQEKTGYTF.

The V call is TRBV5-6, the J call TRBJ2-1, with D perhaps matching TRBD1 (6 bases). CDR3 length: 16 amino acids. V lost 5 bases and J lost 0, with 15 bases in between. The germline CDR1 and CDR2 sequences are SGHDT and YYEEEE. The CDR3: CASRIQGSFSYNEQFF. CDR3 bases: TGTGCCAGCAGGATTCAGGGGTCCTTCTCCTACAATGAGCAGTTCTTC.

The gene calls are TRBV4-2 and TRBJ2-1; D is unresolved. The CDR3 sequence is 13 residues long. V gave up 5 bases and J gave up 3 bases, with 8 bases separating them. CDR1 is LGHNA, CDR2 YNFKEQ, per germline. The CDR3 coding sequence is TGTGCCAGCAGCTTCGCCAGCTACAATGAGCAGTTCTTC. Its protein product is CASSFASYNEQFF.

The chain couples TRBV18 to TRBJ1-2; TRBD1 is a possible D gene (5 bases). Trimming took 4 bases from V and 4 from J, leaving 16 bases between them. The CDR3 has 15 residues. Germline loops: CDR1 KGHSH, CDR2 LQKENI. The DNA for the CDR3 is TGTGCCAGCTCACTAATACGACAGCTGGCCTATGGCTACACCTTC. It is translated as CASSLIRQLAYGYTF.

The chain carries TRBV5-6 and TRBJ2-1, with D maybe TRBD1 (5 bases). V lost 4 bases, J lost 7 bases, and 15 bases lay in between. Germline CDR1 and CDR2: SGHDT and YYEEEE. There are 14 residues in the CDR3. CDR3 amino acids: CASSTSGWGNEQFF. As DNA, the CDR3 is TGTGCCAGCAGCACCTCAGGGTGGGGAAATGAGCAGTTCTTC.